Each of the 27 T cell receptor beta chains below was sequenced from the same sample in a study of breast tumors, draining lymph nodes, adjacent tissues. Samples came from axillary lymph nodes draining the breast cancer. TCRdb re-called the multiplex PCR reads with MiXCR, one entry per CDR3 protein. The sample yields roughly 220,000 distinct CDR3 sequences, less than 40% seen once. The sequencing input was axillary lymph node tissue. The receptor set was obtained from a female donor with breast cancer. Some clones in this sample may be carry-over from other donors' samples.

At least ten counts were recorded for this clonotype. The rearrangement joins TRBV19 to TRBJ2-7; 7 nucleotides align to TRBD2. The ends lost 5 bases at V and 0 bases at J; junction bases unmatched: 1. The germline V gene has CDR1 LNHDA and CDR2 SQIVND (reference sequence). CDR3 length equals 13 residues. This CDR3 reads CASSGGSSYEQYF. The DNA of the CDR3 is TGTGCCAGTAGTGGCGGGAGCTCCTACGAGCAGTACTTC.

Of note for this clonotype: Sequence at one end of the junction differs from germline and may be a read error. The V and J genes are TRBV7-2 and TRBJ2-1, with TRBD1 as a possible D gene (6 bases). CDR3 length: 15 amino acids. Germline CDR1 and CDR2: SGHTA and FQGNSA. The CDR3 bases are TGTGCCAGCAGCCTGGGGGCGCTAAGGGACAATGAGCAGCTCTTC. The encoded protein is CASSLGALRDNEQLF.

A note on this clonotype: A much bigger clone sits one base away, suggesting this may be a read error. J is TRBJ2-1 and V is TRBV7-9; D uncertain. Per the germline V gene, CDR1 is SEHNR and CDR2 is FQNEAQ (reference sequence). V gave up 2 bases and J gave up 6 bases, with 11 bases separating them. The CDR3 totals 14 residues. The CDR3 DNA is TGTGCCAGCAGCTTATCGGCCTGGAGCAATGAGCAGTTCTTC. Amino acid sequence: CASSLSAWSNEQFF. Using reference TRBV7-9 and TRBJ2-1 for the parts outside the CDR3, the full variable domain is DTGVSQNPRHKITKRGQNVTFRCDPISEHNRLYWYRQTLGQGPEFLTYFQNEAQLEKSRLLSDRFSAERPKGSFSTLEIQRTEQGDSAMYLCASSLSAWSNEQFFGPGTRLTVL.

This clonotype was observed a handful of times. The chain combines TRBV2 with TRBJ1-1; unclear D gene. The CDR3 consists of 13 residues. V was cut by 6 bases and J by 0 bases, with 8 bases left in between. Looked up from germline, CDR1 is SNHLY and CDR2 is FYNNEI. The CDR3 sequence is CASRASLNTEAFF. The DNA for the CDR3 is TGTGCCAGCAGGGCCAGTCTGAACACTGAAGCTTTCTTT.

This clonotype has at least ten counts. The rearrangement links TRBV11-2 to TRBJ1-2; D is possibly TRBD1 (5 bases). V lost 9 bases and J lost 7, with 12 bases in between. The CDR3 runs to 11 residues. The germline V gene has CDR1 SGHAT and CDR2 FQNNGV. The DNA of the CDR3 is TGTGCCAGTTCCCGGGACTTTGGCTACACCTTC. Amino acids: CASSRDFGYTF. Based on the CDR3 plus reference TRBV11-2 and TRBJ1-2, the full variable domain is EAGVAQSPRYKIIEKRQSVAFWCNPISGHATLYWYQQILGQGPKLLIQFQNNGVVDDSQLPKDRFSAERLKGVDSTLKIQPAKLEDSAVYLCASSRDFGYTFGSGTRLTVV.

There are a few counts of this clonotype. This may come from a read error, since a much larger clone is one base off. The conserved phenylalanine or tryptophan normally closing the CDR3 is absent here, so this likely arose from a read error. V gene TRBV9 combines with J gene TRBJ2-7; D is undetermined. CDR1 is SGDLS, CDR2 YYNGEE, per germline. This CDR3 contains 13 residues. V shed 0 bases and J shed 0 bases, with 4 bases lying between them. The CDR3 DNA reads TGTGCCAGCAGCGTAGATCTCTCCTACGAGCAGTACTCC. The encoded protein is CASSVDLSYEQYS.

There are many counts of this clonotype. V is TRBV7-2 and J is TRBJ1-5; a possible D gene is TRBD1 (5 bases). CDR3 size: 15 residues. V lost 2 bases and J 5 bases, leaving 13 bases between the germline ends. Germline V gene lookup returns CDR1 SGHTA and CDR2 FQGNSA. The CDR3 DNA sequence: TGTGCCAGCAGCTTATTTACCAGGGTTGATCAGCCCCAGCATTTT. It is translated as CASSLFTRVDQPQHF.

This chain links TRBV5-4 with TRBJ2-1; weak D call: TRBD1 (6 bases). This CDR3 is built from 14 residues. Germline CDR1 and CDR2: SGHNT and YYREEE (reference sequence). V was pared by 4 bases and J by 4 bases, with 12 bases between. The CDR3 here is CASSRSQGYNEQFF. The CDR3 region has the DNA TGTGCCAGCAGCAGGTCACAGGGTTACAATGAGCAGTTCTTC.

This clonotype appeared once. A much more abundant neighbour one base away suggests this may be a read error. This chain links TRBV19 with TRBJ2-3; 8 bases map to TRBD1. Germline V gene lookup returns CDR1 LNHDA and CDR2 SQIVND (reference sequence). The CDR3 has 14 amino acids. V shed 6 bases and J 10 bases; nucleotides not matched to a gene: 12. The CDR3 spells CASSLGQGMDAQYF. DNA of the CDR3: TGTGCCAGTAGCCTCGGACAGGGAATGGATGCGCAGTATTTT. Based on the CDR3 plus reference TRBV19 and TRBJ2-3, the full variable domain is DGGITQSPKYLFRKEGQNVTLSCEQNLNHDAMYWYRQDPGQGLRLIYYSQIVNDFQKGDIAEGYSVSREKKESFPLTVTSAQKNPTAFYLCASSLGQGMDAQYFGPGTRLTVL.

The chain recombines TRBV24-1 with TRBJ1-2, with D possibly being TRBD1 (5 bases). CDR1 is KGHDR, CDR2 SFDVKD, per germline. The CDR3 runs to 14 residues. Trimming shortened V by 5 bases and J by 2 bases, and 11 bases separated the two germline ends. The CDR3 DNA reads TGTGCCACCAGTGGCCGGACAAGGAACTATGGCTACACCTTC. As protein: CATSGRTRNYGYTF.

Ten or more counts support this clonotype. The CDR3 protein is CASIPWSEGGRGNQPQHF. In DNA, the CDR3 is TGTGCCAGCATCCCTTGGAGTGAGGGGGGTCGAGGCAATCAGCCCCAGCATTTT. The chain recombines TRBV6-1 with TRBJ1-5; maybe TRBD1 (6 bases). The CDR3 is 18 amino acids. Germline V gene sequence: CDR1 MNHNS, CDR2 SASEGT. V was pared by 7 bases and J by 2 bases, with 24 bases between.

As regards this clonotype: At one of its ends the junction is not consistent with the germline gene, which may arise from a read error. DNA for the CDR3: TGTGCCGCCAGCAGCCCCGGACAGGGGTCCTATAATTCACCCCTCCACTTT. It translates to CAASSPGQGSYNSPLHF. This chain joins TRBV15 and TRBJ1-6, with 9 positions matching TRBD1. Germline loops: CDR1 LNHNV, CDR2 YYDKDF (reference sequence). The CDR3 totals 17 residues.

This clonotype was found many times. As DNA, the CDR3 is TGTGCCAGCAGCCCATCGGCGGGCGCCTACAATGAGCAGTTCTTC. Protein product: CASSPSAGAYNEQFF. This chain joins TRBV7-3 and TRBJ2-1; a weak D match, TRBD2 (5 bases). V lost 5 bases and J 2 bases, leaving 13 bases between the germline ends. CDR3 size: 15 residues. Germline CDR1 is SGHTA and CDR2 is FQGTGA.

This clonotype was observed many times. The CDR3 sequence: CASSLVSSQPQHF. As DNA, the CDR3 is TGTGCCAGCAGCTTGGTCTCAAGTCAGCCCCAGCATTTT. The chain combines TRBV5-5 with TRBJ1-5; D unresolved. Germline CDR1 is SGHKS and CDR2 is YYEKEE (reference sequence). The ends were cut back, 0 bases at V and 6 bases at J, with 7 bases in the middle. The CDR3 has 13 residues.

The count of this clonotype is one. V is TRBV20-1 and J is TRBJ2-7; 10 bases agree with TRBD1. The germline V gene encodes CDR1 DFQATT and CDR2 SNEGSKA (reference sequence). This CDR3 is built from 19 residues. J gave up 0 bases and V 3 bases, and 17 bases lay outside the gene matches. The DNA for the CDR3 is TGCAGTGCTAGTCCCGGGACAGGGGCGAAGGGGGAGAGCTCCTACGAGCAGTACTTC. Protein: CSASPGTGAKGESSYEQYF.

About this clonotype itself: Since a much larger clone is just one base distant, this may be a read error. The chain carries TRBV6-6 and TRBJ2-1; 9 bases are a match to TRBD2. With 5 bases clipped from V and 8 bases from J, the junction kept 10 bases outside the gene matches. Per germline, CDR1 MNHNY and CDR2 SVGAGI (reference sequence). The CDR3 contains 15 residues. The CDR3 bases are TGTGCCAGCAGTCACTTTGGTAGCGGGAGTTATGAGCAGTTCTTC. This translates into CASSHFGSGSYEQFF.

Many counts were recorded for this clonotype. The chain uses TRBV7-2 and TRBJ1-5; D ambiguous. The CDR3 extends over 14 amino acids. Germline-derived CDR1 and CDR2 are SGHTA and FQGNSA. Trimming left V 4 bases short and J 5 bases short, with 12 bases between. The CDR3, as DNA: TGTGCCAGCAGCTCCATCGACATCGATCAGCCCCAGCATTTT. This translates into CASSSIDIDQPQHF. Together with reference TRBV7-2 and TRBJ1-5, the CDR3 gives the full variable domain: GAGVSQSPSNKVTEKGKDVELRCDPISGHTALYWYRQSLGQGLEFLIYFQGNSAPDKSGLPSDRFSAERTGGSVSTLTIQRTQQEDSAVYLCASSSIDIDQPQHFGDGTRLSIL.

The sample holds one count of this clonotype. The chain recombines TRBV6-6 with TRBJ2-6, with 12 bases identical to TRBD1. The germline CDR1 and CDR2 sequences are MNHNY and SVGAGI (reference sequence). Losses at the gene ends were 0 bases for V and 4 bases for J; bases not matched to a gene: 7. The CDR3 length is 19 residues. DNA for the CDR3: TGTGCCAGCAGTTACTCGAAGGGACAGGGGGCGTTGGGGGCCAACGTCCTGACTTTC. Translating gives CASSYSKGQGALGANVLTF.

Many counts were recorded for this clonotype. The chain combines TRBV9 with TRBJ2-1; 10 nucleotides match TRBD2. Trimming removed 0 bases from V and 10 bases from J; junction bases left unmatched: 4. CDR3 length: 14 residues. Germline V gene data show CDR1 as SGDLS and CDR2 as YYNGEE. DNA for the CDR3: TGTGCCAGCAGCGTAGAGGCTAGCGGGGGCGAGCAGTTCTTC. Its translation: CASSVEASGGEQFF.

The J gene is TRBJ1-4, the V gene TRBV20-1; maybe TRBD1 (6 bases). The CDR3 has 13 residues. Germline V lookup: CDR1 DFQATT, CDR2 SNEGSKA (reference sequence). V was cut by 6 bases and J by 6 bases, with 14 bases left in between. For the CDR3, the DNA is TGCAGTGCCATGACGGGGGGCGATGAAAAACTGTTTTTT. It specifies CSAMTGGDEKLFF.

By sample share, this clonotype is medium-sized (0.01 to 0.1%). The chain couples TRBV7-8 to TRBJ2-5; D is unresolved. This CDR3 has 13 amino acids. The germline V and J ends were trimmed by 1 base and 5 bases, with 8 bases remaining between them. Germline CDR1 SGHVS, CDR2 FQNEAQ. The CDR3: CASSLVGVETQYF. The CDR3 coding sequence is TGTGCCAGCAGCTTAGTTGGCGTGGAGACCCAGTACTTC.

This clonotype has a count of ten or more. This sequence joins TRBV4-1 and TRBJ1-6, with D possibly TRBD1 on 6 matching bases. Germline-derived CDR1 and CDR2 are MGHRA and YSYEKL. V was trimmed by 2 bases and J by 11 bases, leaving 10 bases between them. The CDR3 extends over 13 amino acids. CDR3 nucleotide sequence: TGCGCCAGCAGCCAACCCGACAGGACACCCCTCCACTTT. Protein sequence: CASSQPDRTPLHF.

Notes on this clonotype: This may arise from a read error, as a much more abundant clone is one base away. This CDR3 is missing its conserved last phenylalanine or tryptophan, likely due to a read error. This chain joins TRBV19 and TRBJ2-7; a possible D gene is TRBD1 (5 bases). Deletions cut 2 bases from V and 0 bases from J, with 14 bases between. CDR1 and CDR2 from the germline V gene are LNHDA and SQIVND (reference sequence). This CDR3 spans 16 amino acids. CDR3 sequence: CASSIQGPPTSYEQYC. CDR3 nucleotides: TGTGCCAGTAGTATACAGGGTCCTCCTACCTCCTACGAGCAGTACTGC.

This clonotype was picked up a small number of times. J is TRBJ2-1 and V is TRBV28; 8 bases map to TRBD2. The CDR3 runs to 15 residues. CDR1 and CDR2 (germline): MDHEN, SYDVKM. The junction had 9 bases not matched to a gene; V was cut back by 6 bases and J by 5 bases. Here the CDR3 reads CASRQLSGGNNEQFF. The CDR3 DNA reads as TGTGCCAGCAGGCAACTAAGCGGGGGTAACAATGAGCAGTTCTTC.

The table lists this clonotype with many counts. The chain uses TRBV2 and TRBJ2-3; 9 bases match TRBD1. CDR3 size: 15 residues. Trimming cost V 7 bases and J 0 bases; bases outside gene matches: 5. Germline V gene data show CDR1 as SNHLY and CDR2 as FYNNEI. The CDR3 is CASKGQGLSTDTQYF. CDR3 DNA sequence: TGTGCCAGCAAGGGACAGGGTTTAAGCACAGATACGCAGTATTTT.

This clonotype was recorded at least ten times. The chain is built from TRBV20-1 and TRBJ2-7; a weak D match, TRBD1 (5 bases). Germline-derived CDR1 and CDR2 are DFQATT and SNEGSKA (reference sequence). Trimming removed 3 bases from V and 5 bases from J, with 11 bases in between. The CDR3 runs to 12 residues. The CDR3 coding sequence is TGCAGTGCTAGCATTGGCAGGGACGAGCAGTACTTC. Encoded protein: CSASIGRDEQYF.

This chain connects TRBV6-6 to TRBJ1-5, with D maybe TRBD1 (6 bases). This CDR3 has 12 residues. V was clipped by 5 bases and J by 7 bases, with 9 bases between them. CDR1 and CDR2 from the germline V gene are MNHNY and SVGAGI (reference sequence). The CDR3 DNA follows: TGTGCCAGCAGTCACGGGGGCCAGCCCCAGCATTTT. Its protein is CASSHGGQPQHF.